This passage covers 25 T cell receptor beta chains from one sample sequenced in a study of T cells in Graves' hyperthyroidism and ophthalmopathy (dated by TCRdb to about 2019). Library preparation employed multiplex PCR. Sequencing took place on an Illumina HiSeq 2000. TCR beta CDR3 regions were amplified from RNA transcripts. The TCR CDR3 was subjected to a first round of RT-PCR using the HTBI primer set and the Qiagen OneStep RT-PCR kit. Clones were called with MiXCR by TCRdb after fastp trimmed the public reads at Q25, and only in-frame beta chains were retained. Rows with a matching CDR3 protein are joined into one entry that keeps the most common DNA and genes. The sample table contains some 500,000 distinct CDR3 sequences; only one count was recorded for around 15% of them. Of the sample, approximately 30% falls within the top ten clones. Material for sequencing was blood. All receptors come from a woman between 25 and 40 years old with Graves' ophthalmopathy.

The sample holds a few counts of this clonotype. The chain combines TRBV7-9 with TRBJ2-1; a possible D gene is TRBD1 (6 bases). V was shortened by 5 bases and J by 3 bases, with 11 bases between the two germline ends. Germline assignment: CDR1 SEHNR and CDR2 FQNEAQ (reference sequence). This CDR3 contains 14 residues. The CDR3: CASSHRDNYNEQFF. DNA of the CDR3: TGTGCCAGCAGCCACCGGGACAACTACAATGAGCAGTTCTTC.

The chain uses TRBV25-1 and TRBJ2-5, with 7 bases lining up with TRBD2. The CDR3 loop spans 16 amino acids. V lost 0 bases to trimming and J lost 2 bases; unmatched junction nucleotides: 6. The germline V gene has CDR1 MGHDK and CDR2 SYGVNS. CDR3 in amino acids: CASSEYLTGGQETQYF. The DNA of the CDR3 is TGTGCCAGCAGTGAATATTTAACGGGAGGACAAGAGACCCAGTACTTC.

A single count supports this clonotype. A much larger clonotype is one base distant, so this may be a read error. The V and J genes are TRBV12-3 or TRBV12-4 and TRBJ1-2; D is uncertain. The CDR3 is 10 residues long. V was trimmed by 8 bases and J by 6 bases, leaving 7 bases between them. CDR3 sequence: CASRFNGYTF. Written as DNA, the CDR3 is TGTGCCAGCCGGTTCAATGGCTACACCTTC.

The chain employs TRBV7-9 and TRBJ1-6, with TRBD1 as a possible D gene (5 bases). Germline V lookup: CDR1 SEHNR, CDR2 FQNEAQ (reference sequence). CDR3 length equals 15 residues. Trimming took off 5 bases at V and 7 bases at J, with 15 bases between the two ends. The CDR3 spells CASSVGGVGNSPLHF. The CDR3 bases are TGTGCCAGCAGCGTAGGAGGGGTCGGGAATTCACCCCTCCACTTT.

About this clonotype: Mismatch with germline at one junction end may stem from a read error. V is TRBV27 and J is TRBJ2-7, with D possibly being TRBD2 (6 bases). This CDR3 region has 17 residues. Looked up from germline, CDR1 is MNHEY and CDR2 is SMNVEV (reference sequence). This CDR3 is CASSLSASGTWYYERYF. Written as DNA, the CDR3 is TGTGCCAGCAGTTTATCGGCATCCGGGACTTGGTACTACGAGCGGTACTTC.

In its sample, this clonotype was seen a few times. V is TRBV7-9 and J is TRBJ2-7; TRBD2 agrees at 8 bases. V lost 5 bases and J lost 7; bases outside the gene matches: 19. CDR1 and CDR2 (germline): SEHNR, FQNEAQ (reference sequence). The CDR3 consists of 17 residues. CDR3 sequence (DNA): TGTGCCAGCAGCCCAACCTTAGAGGCGGGAGGCCCTTGGGAGCAGTACTTC. It is translated as CASSPTLEAGGPWEQYF.

This clonotype was counted many times. This chain uses TRBV7-2 with TRBJ2-3, with D possibly being TRBD1 (5 bases). Between the trimmed V and J ends, which lost 1 base and 6 bases, there was a span of 11 bases. The CDR3 spans 14 residues. Germline CDR1 is SGHTA and CDR2 is FQGNSA. In DNA, the CDR3 is TGTGCCAGCAGCTTAGTGAAAGGGGCCGATACGCAGTATTTT. As protein: CASSLVKGADTQYF.

This clonotype turned up a few times. The V call is TRBV9, the J call TRBJ2-6; weak D call: TRBD2 (5 bases). This CDR3 has 18 amino acids. Germline CDR1 SGDLS, CDR2 YYNGEE. V lost 0 bases and J lost 10, with 23 bases in between. CDR3 coding DNA: TGTGCCAGCAGCGTAGTTCCCACTAAAAGGGAGAGGACTAACGTCCTGACTTTC. This sequence encodes CASSVVPTKRERTNVLTF.

The table lists this clonotype with many counts. The genes are TRBV30 and TRBJ1-2; 9 bases agree with TRBD1. The CDR3 is 14 residues long. With 3 bases clipped from V and 4 bases from J, the junction kept 6 bases outside the gene matches. The germline V gene has CDR1 GTSNPN and CDR2 SVGIG (reference sequence). The CDR3 bases are TGTGCCTGGAGGGGACAGGGTGAGGGCTATGGCTACACCTTC. Amino acid sequence: CAWRGQGEGYGYTF.

This clonotype was seen repeatedly, ten times or more. The V gene is TRBV20-1, the J gene TRBJ2-5, with 12 bases aligning to TRBD2. Germline V gives CDR1 DFQATT, CDR2 SNEGSKA (reference sequence). V lost 4 bases to trimming and J lost 2 bases; unmatched junction nucleotides: 11. This CDR3 spans 17 amino acids. CDR3 DNA sequence: TGCAGTGCTATACTAGCGGGAGGTCAAACGGGGCAAGAGACCCAGTACTTC. Encoded protein: CSAILAGGQTGQETQYF.

The chain recombines TRBV19 with TRBJ2-3; 7 bases are a match to TRBD1. Germline-derived CDR1 and CDR2 are LNHDA and SQIVND (reference sequence). This CDR3 has 12 amino acids. Trimming at V came to 8 bases and at J to 7 bases, leaving 6 bases not matched to a gene. CDR3 protein: CASGQVVNTQYF. The CDR3 DNA reads as TGTGCCAGTGGACAGGTAGTCAATACGCAGTATTTT. Together with reference TRBV19 and TRBJ2-3, the CDR3 gives the full variable domain: DGGITQSPKYLFRKEGQNVTLSCEQNLNHDAMYWYRQDPGQGLRLIYYSQIVNDFQKGDIAEGYSVSREKKESFPLTVTSAQKNPTAFYLCASGQVVNTQYFGPGTRLTVL.

This clonotype was counted only a few times. This chain uses TRBV6-1 with TRBJ2-5; D is possibly TRBD2 (5 bases). Germline loops: CDR1 MNHNS, CDR2 SASEGT. The CDR3 loop spans 14 amino acids. V gave up 5 bases and J gave up 5 bases, with 15 bases separating them. The CDR3 DNA is TGTGCCAGCAGTTATTACGGGGATTTGGAGACCCAGTACTTC. It is translated as CASSYYGDLETQYF.

This clonotype was seen at least ten times. The V gene is TRBV7-9, the J gene TRBJ2-1; 8 bases agree with TRBD2. Germline V gene data show CDR1 as SEHNR and CDR2 as FQNEAQ (reference sequence). The CDR3 is 15 amino acids. Trimming removed 2 bases from V and 2 bases from J; junction bases left unmatched: 2. The CDR3 protein is CASSLREGPYNEQFF. Written as DNA, the CDR3 is TGTGCCAGCAGCTTACGGGAGGGCCCCTACAATGAGCAGTTCTTC. The variable domain in full, with the rest retrieved from reference TRBV7-9 and TRBJ2-1, is DTGVSQNPRHKITKRGQNVTFRCDPISEHNRLYWYRQTLGQGPEFLTYFQNEAQLEKSRLLSDRFSAERPKGSFSTLEIQRTEQGDSAMYLCASSLREGPYNEQFFGPGTRLTVL.

This clonotype occurred a few times. The J gene is TRBJ2-3, the V gene TRBV29-1; D may match TRBD1 or TRBD2 (6 bases each). Germline CDR1 SQVTM, CDR2 ANQGSEA. V was cut by 6 bases and J by 2 bases, with 24 bases left in between. The CDR3 is 17 amino acids. Here the CDR3 DNA reads TGCAGCGTGATCATCGTGAGGGGGAGGACCGACACAGATACGCAGTATTTT. Translating gives CSVIIVRGRTDTDTQYF.

This clonotype was seen many times. V and J are TRBV28 and TRBJ2-7; D may be TRBD1 (6 bases). CDR1 is MDHEN, CDR2 SYDVKM, per germline. This CDR3 is built from 11 residues. V gave up 8 bases and J gave up 4 bases, with 9 bases separating them. CDR3 sequence: CASEQGYEQYF. The CDR3 DNA sequence: TGTGCCAGCGAACAGGGATACGAGCAGTACTTC.

Only a few counts were recorded for this clonotype. The chain is built from TRBV5-4 and TRBJ2-2; TRBD2 agrees at 12 bases. With V trimmed by 4 bases and J by 3 bases, 10 bases remained unmatched. CDR1 and CDR2 from the germline V gene are SGHNT and YYREEE (reference sequence). The CDR3 is 18 residues long. The CDR3 loop reads CASSPGLAGGPDTGELFF. The CDR3 nucleotides are TGTGCCAGCAGCCCGGGCCTAGCGGGAGGGCCGGACACCGGGGAGCTGTTTTTT.

The J gene is TRBJ2-2, the V gene TRBV24-1, with D maybe TRBD2 (5 bases). Germline V lookup: CDR1 KGHDR, CDR2 SFDVKD. The V end was cut by 2 bases, the J end by 2 bases, with 11 bases between. The CDR3 has 16 residues. CDR3 in amino acids: CATSDSRDINTGELFF. CDR3 nucleotides: TGTGCCACCAGTGATTCCCGGGATATAAACACCGGGGAGCTGTTTTTT.

In this sample, this clonotype turned up many times. The CDR3 coding sequence is TGTGCCAGCAGTCCAGCGGGTGCAATCTACAATGAGCAGTTCTTC. It codes for CASSPAGAIYNEQFF. The chain uses TRBV28 and TRBJ2-1; possible D gene TRBD2, 6 bases. CDR3 size: 15 residues. V was shortened by 5 bases and J by 3 bases, with 14 bases between the two germline ends. CDR1 and CDR2 (germline): MDHEN, SYDVKM.

This clonotype was counted ten times or more. The rearrangement joins TRBV7-3 to TRBJ2-7; 10 nucleotides agree with TRBD1. Germline assignment: CDR1 SGHTA and CDR2 FQGTGA. This CDR3 contains 15 residues. With 5 bases clipped from V and 7 bases from J, the junction kept 11 bases outside the gene matches. CDR3 sequence: CASSPKTGGLAEQYF. DNA of the CDR3: TGTGCCAGCAGCCCAAAGACAGGGGGCTTAGCGGAGCAGTACTTC.

The chain is built from TRBV4-2 and TRBJ2-3, with 7 bases fitting TRBD2. The CDR3 covers 21 residues. The germline CDR1 and CDR2 sequences are LGHNA and YNFKEQ. V lost 0 bases and J lost 2; bases outside the gene matches: 20. CDR3: CASSQDRIELAGVVITDTQYF. As DNA, the CDR3 is TGTGCCAGCAGCCAAGATAGGATTGAGTTGGCGGGAGTCGTAATCACAGATACGCAGTATTTT.

The sample holds a few counts of this clonotype. The CDR3: CASSISSHNQPQHF. The CDR3 region has the DNA TGTGCCAGTAGTATTTCGTCGCACAATCAGCCCCAGCATTTT. The chain links TRBV19 to TRBJ1-5; D is unclear. V shed 3 bases and J shed 3 bases, with 9 bases lying between them. The germline gives CDR1 LNHDA, CDR2 SQIVND (reference sequence). There are 14 residues in the CDR3.

This clonotype was detected many times. V is TRBV4-2 and J is TRBJ2-1, with D possibly TRBD1 on 6 matching bases. Deletions cut 0 bases from V and 4 bases from J, with 10 bases between. The CDR3 length is 15 residues. The germline V gene has CDR1 LGHNA and CDR2 YNFKEQ. CDR3 in amino acids: CASSQEGARYNEQFF. The CDR3 DNA reads TGTGCCAGCAGCCAAGAGGGGGCTCGGTACAATGAGCAGTTCTTC.

The gene calls are TRBV20-1 and TRBJ2-5; a weak D match, TRBD2 (5 bases). The V end lost 3 bases, the J end lost 10 bases, and 18 bases lay between the germline ends. The germline CDR1 and CDR2 sequences are DFQATT and SNEGSKA (reference sequence). This CDR3 region has 13 residues. The CDR3: CSASRPPLVNQYF. In DNA, the CDR3 is TGCAGTGCTAGTAGACCCCCACTAGTTAACCAGTACTTC.

The V and J genes are TRBV6-1 and TRBJ1-1, with D perhaps TRBD1 (6 bases). Germline V gene sequence: CDR1 MNHNS, CDR2 SASEGT. Trimming left V 6 bases short and J 1 base short, with 12 bases between. The CDR3 has 14 residues. This CDR3 reads CASSLVGANTEAFF. The CDR3 bases are TGTGCCAGCAGCCTCGTGGGGGCGAACACTGAAGCTTTCTTT.

The chain has TRBV6-1 and TRBJ1-2; D is unclear. V shed 7 bases and J shed 5 bases, with 11 bases lying between them. The CDR3 is 12 amino acids. Germline-derived CDR1 and CDR2 are MNHNS and SASEGT. CDR3 nucleotide sequence: TGTGCCAGCATTCAGGTGACATATGGCTACACCTTC. Encoded protein: CASIQVTYGYTF.